The 21 T cell receptor beta chains presented below share a single source sample, sequenced in a study of blood T cells in healthy people across ages. Combining a sample-barcoded 5' primer with a J-beta primer mix, a second PCR ran for 7 to 11 cycles. TCRdb analysed the 5' RACE reads with MiXCR anew, one entry per CDR3 protein. The sample includes about 570,000 distinct CDR3 sequences, about 25% of them seen just once. Sequencing was done on a sample of blood. These receptors originate from a woman aged 70-85 years in good health.

This chain links TRBV7-2 with TRBJ2-7, with TRBD2 matching 9 bases. Looked up from germline, CDR1 is SGHTA and CDR2 is FQGNSA. V lost 0 bases, J lost 1 base, and 1 base stayed unmatched. CDR3 length equals 15 residues. The CDR3 sequence: CASSLAAGGSYEQYF. The CDR3 nucleotides read TGTGCCAGCAGCTTAGCTGCGGGGGGGTCCTACGAGCAGTACTTC.

The chain has TRBV10-3 and TRBJ1-4, with 7 bases that match TRBD1. In germline, CDR1 is ENHRY, CDR2 SYGVKD. J lost 3 bases, V lost 0 bases, and 1 base had no gene match. CDR3 length: 15 residues. For the CDR3, the DNA is TGTGCCATCAGTGAGTCGGGACAGCCTAATGAAAAACTGTTTTTT. Encoded protein: CAISESGQPNEKLFF.

This clonotype was found a few times. CDR3 in amino acids: CSAKYRESTEAFF. As DNA, the CDR3 is TGCAGTGCTAAATACAGGGAGAGCACTGAAGCTTTCTTT. The chain combines TRBV20-1 with TRBJ1-1, with D maybe TRBD1 (6 bases). CDR1 is DFQATT, CDR2 SNEGSKA, per germline (reference sequence). The CDR3 runs 13 residues. The V end lost 4 bases, the J end lost 4 bases, and 13 bases lay between the germline ends.

This clonotype came up a few times. This sequence joins TRBV27 and TRBJ2-6, with D unresolved. V lost 3 bases and J lost 1, with 7 bases in between. The CDR3 has 15 amino acids. Germline CDR1 MNHEY, CDR2 SMNVEV (reference sequence). The CDR3 reads CASSFWQSGANVLTF. The CDR3 DNA reads TGTGCCAGCAGTTTCTGGCAGTCTGGGGCCAACGTCCTGACTTTC.

Ten or more counts support this clonotype. The gene calls are TRBV5-1 and TRBJ2-1; TRBD2 agrees at 9 bases. J was trimmed by 0 bases and V by 6 bases; bases with no gene match: 4. The CDR3 extends over 15 amino acids. CDR1 is SGHRS, CDR2 YFSETQ, per germline. CDR3 nucleotides: TGCGCCAGCACAGTTAGCGGGGGCTCCTACAATGAGCAGTTCTTC. It codes for CASTVSGGSYNEQFF.

The table lists this clonotype with a few counts. The rearrangement uses TRBV19 and TRBJ1-1; D is perhaps TRBD1 (5 bases). This CDR3 region has 14 residues. Germline lookup yields CDR1 LNHDA and CDR2 SQIVND (reference sequence). The V end was cut by 7 bases, the J end by 4 bases, with 16 bases between. The DNA of the CDR3 is TGTGCCAGTACCACGGACACTGGGTTCACTGAAGCTTTCTTT. It specifies CASTTDTGFTEAFF.

The V call is TRBV6-2 or TRBV6-3, the J call TRBJ2-5; 10 bases map to TRBD2. Losses at the gene ends were 0 bases for V and 1 base for J; bases not matched to a gene: 5. Per germline, CDR1 MNHEY and CDR2 SVGEGT. This CDR3 region has 17 residues. CDR3: CASSYSPWTSGQETQYF. DNA for the CDR3: TGTGCCAGCAGTTACTCGCCCTGGACTAGCGGCCAAGAGACCCAGTACTTC.

The V call is TRBV10-3, the J call TRBJ1-1; a weak D match, TRBD1 (6 bases). CDR1 and CDR2 from the germline V gene are ENHRY and SYGVKD. This CDR3 spans 11 amino acids. Trimming left V 6 bases short and J 5 bases short, with 7 bases between. CDR3 protein: CAISQGTEAFF. CDR3 DNA sequence: TGTGCCATCAGCCAGGGGACTGAAGCTTTCTTT.

The J gene is TRBJ1-1, the V gene TRBV24-1, with D tentatively TRBD1 (6 bases). Per germline, CDR1 KGHDR and CDR2 SFDVKD. Trimming shortened V by 3 bases and J by 5 bases, and 15 bases separated the two germline ends. This CDR3 contains 15 residues. CDR3 DNA: TGTGCCACCAGTGATAGTTTAGGGGGAGTAACTGAAGCTTTCTTT. It is translated as CATSDSLGGVTEAFF.

In this sample, this clonotype turned up a few times. V and J are TRBV20-1 and TRBJ2-5; 10 nucleotides align to TRBD2. Germline CDR1 and CDR2: DFQATT and SNEGSKA (reference sequence). This CDR3 has 16 residues. J gave up 4 bases and V 0 bases, and 8 bases lay outside the gene matches. The CDR3 reads CSARDQSGGAGETQYF. The CDR3 DNA follows: TGCAGTGCTAGAGATCAGAGCGGGGGGGCCGGAGAGACCCAGTACTTC.

This clonotype was detected a few times. The rearrangement joins TRBV7-9 to TRBJ2-5; 10 nucleotides align to TRBD1. The J call could be wrong; TRBJ2-7 is a better fit for the DNA end. CDR1 SEHNR and CDR2 FQNEAQ come from the germline V gene (reference sequence). The CDR3 length is 15 residues. The CDR3 DNA follows: TGTGCCAGCAGCGACCGGGACAGGGGACCCTACGAGCAGTACTTC. It yields the protein CASSDRDRGPYEQYF.

A few counts support this clonotype. The rearrangement links TRBV6-4 to TRBJ2-3; the D gene is possibly TRBD2 (6 bases). Germline CDR1 MRHNA, CDR2 SNTAGT. The CDR3 is made up of 15 amino acids. With 2 bases removed from V and 2 bases from J, the gap between germline ends came to 11 bases. CDR3 amino acids: CASSDTSSYTDTQYF. CDR3 bases: TGTGCCAGCAGTGACACTAGCTCGTACACAGATACGCAGTATTTT.

There are a few counts of this clonotype. The J gene is TRBJ1-2, the V gene TRBV7-2, with D possibly TRBD1 on 5 matching bases. The CDR3 consists of 15 residues. Trimming removed 2 bases at V and 7 bases at J, with 17 bases between. Germline V lookup: CDR1 SGHTA, CDR2 FQGNSA. Here the CDR3 reads CASSLSFGASGGYTF. CDR3 sequence (DNA): TGTGCCAGCAGCTTATCTTTCGGGGCCTCAGGTGGCTACACCTTC.

The sample holds a few counts of this clonotype. V is TRBV7-9 and J is TRBJ2-5, with D possibly matching TRBD2 (7 bases). The DNA end is more similar to TRBJ2-1, so the J call may be wrong. In germline, CDR1 is SEHNR, CDR2 FQNEAQ (reference sequence). CDR3 size: 16 residues. DNA for the CDR3: TGTGCCAGCAGCGGTAGTATACGGGGGGCACACGGAGAGCAGTTCTTC. This encodes CASSGSIRGAHGEQFF.

The V and J genes are TRBV27 and TRBJ1-3; D unclear. This CDR3 comprises 13 residues. The germline gives CDR1 MNHEY, CDR2 SMNVEV (reference sequence). Trimming removed 6 bases from V and 4 bases from J, with 10 bases in between. CDR3 DNA: TGTGCCAGCAGCCCCCGTTGGGGAAACACCATATATTTT. Translation gives CASSPRWGNTIYF.

The sample holds a few counts of this clonotype. The chain recombines TRBV15 with TRBJ2-1; 8 bases line up with TRBD2. V lost 0 bases and J lost 2; bases outside the gene matches: 3. The length of the CDR3 is 16 residues. From germline, CDR1 is LNHNV and CDR2 YYDKDF (reference sequence). The DNA for the CDR3 is TGTGCCACCAGCAGAGAAAGACTAGCGACCTACAATGAGCAGTTCTTC. Its translation is CATSRERLATYNEQFF.

There are a few counts of this clonotype. This sequence joins TRBV10-3 and TRBJ1-1; TRBD1 might be the D (6 bases). The CDR3 spans 16 residues. V was clipped by 3 bases and J by 2 bases, with 16 bases between them. CDR1 is ENHRY and CDR2 is SYGVKD in the germline V gene. The CDR3 spells CAISDQLTGLNTEAFF. The DNA of the CDR3 is TGTGCCATCAGTGACCAACTGACAGGACTAAACACTGAAGCTTTCTTT.

The V and J genes are TRBV20-1 and TRBJ2-7; D is possibly TRBD1 (6 bases). The CDR3 runs 13 residues. Germline CDR1 and CDR2: DFQATT and SNEGSKA (reference sequence). V lost 6 bases and J lost 2, with 14 bases in between. The CDR3 DNA is TGCAGTGCCCCCCGGCAGGGGACCTACGAGCAGTACTTC. Protein: CSAPRQGTYEQYF.

As regards this clonotype: Germline is not matched at one junction end, which may reflect a read error. V is TRBV11-2 and J is TRBJ2-5; 9 nucleotides match TRBD1. This CDR3 is built from 14 residues. Germline CDR1 reads SGHAT; CDR2 reads FQNNGV. The CDR3 DNA sequence: TGTGCCAGCAGTCCCCCCGGGACAGGGCTAGAGCAGCTCTTC. It is translated as CASSPPGTGLEQLF.

There are many counts of this clonotype. A read error may account for a junction end that differs from germline. V usage is TRBV5-1 and J usage is TRBJ2-5; TRBD2 matches 14 bases. Germline values: CDR1 SGHRS, CDR2 YFSETQ. The CDR3 length is 16 residues. CDR3 loop: CASSPGLAGGQETQYF. The CDR3 DNA sequence: TGTGCCAGCAGTCCCGGACTAGCGGGGGGACAAGAGACCCAGTACTTC. The entire variable domain, with the rest obtained from reference TRBV5-1 and TRBJ2-5, is as follows: KAGVTQTPRYLIKTRGQQVTLSCSPISGHRSVSWYQQTPGQGLQFLFEYFSETQRNKGNFPGRFSGRQFSNSRSEMNVSTLELGDSALYLCASSPGLAGGQETQYFGPGTRLLVL.

The chain combines TRBV6-6 with TRBJ2-3; D unclear. The V gene lost 4 bases and the J gene lost 3 bases, with 8 bases spanning the gap. Germline loops: CDR1 MNHNY, CDR2 SVGAGI (reference sequence). The CDR3 is 13 residues long. CDR3 coding DNA: TGTGCCAGCAGTTCGGATCCGACAGATACGCAGTATTTT. This sequence encodes CASSSDPTDTQYF.